This T cell receptor (beta chain) was sequenced in a study of shared clonotypes between healthy human individuals. Study results and limitations: Measured sharing among donors was expected to vary with sequencing depth.

As concerns this clone: Its antigen is as yet unknown.

Within Nashville, Tennessee resided all donors, each a Caucasian adult. Tens of thousands of T cell genomes, or roughly 200 ng DNA, went into the sorted-subset replicate PCRs. Assay used: immunoSEQ multiplex PCR; TCRdb lists only in-frame clones, some missing. The repertoire includes roughly 1,100,000 clones, about 75% of them detected once, and nearly 1.5% sits in the top ten. Sequencing input: memory CD4+ T cells sorted from blood. Subset meaning: CD45RA-negative fraction. This clonotype was sampled from a man aged 18 to 30 in good health.

The CDR3 bases are TGTGCCAGCAGCCCAAGCGACGGAGGTTCCTCCTACGAGCAGTACTTC. It encodes CASSPSDGGSSYEQYF. This chain connects TRBV13 to TRBJ2-7; maybe TRBD2 (5 bases). This CDR3 is 16 amino acids long. Between the trimmed V and J ends, which lost 5 bases and 0 bases, there was a span of 17 bases. Germline CDR1 PRHDT, CDR2 FYEKMQ (reference sequence).